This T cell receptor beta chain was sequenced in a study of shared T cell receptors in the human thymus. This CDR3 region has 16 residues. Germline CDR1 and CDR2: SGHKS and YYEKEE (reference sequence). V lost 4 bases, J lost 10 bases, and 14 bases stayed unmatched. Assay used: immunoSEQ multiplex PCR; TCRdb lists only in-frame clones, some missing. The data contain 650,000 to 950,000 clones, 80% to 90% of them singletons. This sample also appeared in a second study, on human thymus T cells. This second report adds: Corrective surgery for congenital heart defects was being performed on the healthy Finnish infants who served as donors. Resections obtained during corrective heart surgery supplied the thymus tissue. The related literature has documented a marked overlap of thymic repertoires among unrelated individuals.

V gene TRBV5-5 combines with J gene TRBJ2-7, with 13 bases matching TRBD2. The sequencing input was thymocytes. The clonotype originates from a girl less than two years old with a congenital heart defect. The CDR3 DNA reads TGTGCCAGCAGCACCACCGGGACTAGCGGGGACCCCGGTCAGTACTTC. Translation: CASSTTGTSGDPGQYF.